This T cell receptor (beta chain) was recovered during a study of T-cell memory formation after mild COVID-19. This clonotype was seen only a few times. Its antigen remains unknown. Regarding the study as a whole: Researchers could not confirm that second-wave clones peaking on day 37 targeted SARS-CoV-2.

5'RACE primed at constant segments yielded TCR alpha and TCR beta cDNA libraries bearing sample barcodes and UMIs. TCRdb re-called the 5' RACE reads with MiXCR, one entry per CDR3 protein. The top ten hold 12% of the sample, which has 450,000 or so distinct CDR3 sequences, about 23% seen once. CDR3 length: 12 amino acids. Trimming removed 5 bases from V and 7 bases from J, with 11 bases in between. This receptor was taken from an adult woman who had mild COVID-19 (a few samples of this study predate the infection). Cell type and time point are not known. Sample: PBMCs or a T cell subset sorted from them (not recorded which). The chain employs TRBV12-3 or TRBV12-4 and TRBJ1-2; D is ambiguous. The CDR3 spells CASSPGGGGYTF. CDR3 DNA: TGTGCCAGCAGTCCCGGCGGAGGTGGCTACACCTTC.